The rows below give T cell receptor beta chains drawn from one sample of a study of blood T cells in healthy people across ages. TCRdb re-called the 5' RACE reads with MiXCR, one entry per CDR3 protein. This sample carries roughly 1,800,000 distinct CDR3 sequences, 40% to 55% of them seen once, and the ten largest clones take around 2.1%. What was sequenced was blood. All receptors derive from a woman aged 40 to 50 in good health. CDR3s include the opening cysteine and the closing phenylalanine or tryptophan. The order of the fields is CDR3 length, clone size, J gene, D gene, V gene, CDR3 DNA, CDR3 protein. The D gene is left open where the match is weak. Rows may omit the clone size; those that give it use once, few, many or a size class.

15	-	TRBJ1-2	-	TRBV4-3	TGCGCCAGCAGCCAGTCGGACAGCTCGAACTATGGCTACACCTTC	CASSQSDSSNYGYTF
15	-	TRBJ2-7	-	TRBV15	TGTGCCACCAGCAGCCGGCAGGGGCTAAGGAATGAGCAGTACTTC	CATSSRQGLRNEQYF
18	-	TRBJ2-5	-	TRBV24-1	TGTGCCACCAGTGACCGACCCATAACAGGTGGCTCCTACAATGAGCAGTACTTC	CATSDRPITGGSYNEQYF
15	-	TRBJ1-2	-	TRBV20-1	TGCAGTGCTAGAGGTGTGGAGACGGTTAACTATGGCTACACCTTC	CSARGVETVNYGYTF
16	once	TRBJ2-6	TRBD1	TRBV2	TGTGCCAGCGCTAAAAACAGGGGATCTGGGGCCAACGTCCTGACTTTC	CASAKNRGSGANVLTF
17	once	TRBJ1-2	TRBD1	TRBV4-3	TGCGCCAGCAGCCAAGTCCGGGGCGGGGACAGTTCCTATGGCTACACCTTC	CASSQVRGGDSSYGYTF
13	few	TRBJ1-2	-	TRBV6-1	TGTGCCAGCAGTGAACAGGGGATCGGTGGCTACACCTTC	CASSEQGIGGYTF
16	-	TRBJ1-5	TRBD1	TRBV14	TGTGCCAGCAGCCCCGGGACAGGGTCAGGCAATCAGCCCCAGCATTTT	CASSPGTGSGNQPQHF
14	-	TRBJ2-1	-	TRBV7-9	TGTGCCAGCAGCTTAGAGGCTATTCACAATGAGCAGTTCTTC	CASSLEAIHNEQFF
15	few	TRBJ1-1	TRBD1	TRBV7-2	TGTGCCAGCACCGGACAGGGTGGTGGATCTACTGAAGCTTTCTTT	CASTGQGGGSTEAFF
15	-	TRBJ2-7	-	TRBV20-1	TGCAGTGCTAGAGGGAAGAGGGGGGGGATCGACGAGCAGTACTTC	CSARGKRGGIDEQYF
13	-	TRBJ1-1	-	TRBV4-3	TGCGCCAGCAGCCAAACGGAAGGCGCTGAAGCTTTCTTT	CASSQTEGAEAFF
15	-	TRBJ2-5	-	TRBV5-6	TGTGCCAGCAGCTTGGCCCTTGAGGGTGCAGAGACCCAGTACTTC	CASSLALEGAETQYF
16	-	TRBJ2-1	TRBD1	TRBV24-1	TGTGCCACCAGTGATGCTGGGACAGAGGGGTACGATGAGCAGTTCTTC	CATSDAGTEGYDEQFF
14	-	TRBJ1-4	-	TRBV7-9	TGTGCCAGCAGCTTAGCGTCCCTGGGAGAAAAACTGTTTTTT	CASSLASLGEKLFF
15	-	TRBJ2-5	-	TRBV6-1	TGTGCCAGCAGTGACCTATCAGGGGTGATAGAGACCCAGTACTTC	CASSDLSGVIETQYF
16	-	TRBJ1-6	-	TRBV9	TGTGCCAGCAGCGGTCCTAATCCTTCGGATAATTCACCCCTCCACTTT	CASSGPNPSDNSPLHF